Shown below are 10 T cell receptor beta chains from a single sample sequenced in a study of blood T cell repertoires in COVID-19. Repertoires were generated with immunoSEQ multiplex PCR, while TCRdb's copy carries only in-frame clones and drops some. In the table there are some 200,000 clones, about 88% of which are singletons. Sequences were obtained from peripheral blood. The receptors shown here come from a man between 65 and 85 years old with acute or convalescent COVID-19.

The V gene is TRBV7-6, the J gene TRBJ2-3; 13 bases align to TRBD2. The germline V gene has CDR1 SGHVS and CDR2 FNYEAQ. The V segment lost 7 bases and the J segment 3 bases; nucleotides outside the gene matches: 4. The CDR3 length is 15 residues. The CDR3 is CASIRLAGGTDTQYF. The DNA of the CDR3 is TGTGCCAGCATCCGACTAGCGGGAGGTACAGATACGCAGTATTTT.

The chain carries TRBV28 and TRBJ1-2; no reliable D call. This CDR3 is built from 13 residues. Trimming removed 2 bases from V and 2 bases from J, with 6 bases in between. Germline V lookup: CDR1 MDHEN, CDR2 SYDVKM. CDR3 sequence reads: CASSLEENYGYTF. In DNA, the CDR3 is TGTGCCAGCAGTTTAGAGGAGAACTATGGCTACACCTTC.

The chain combines TRBV28 with TRBJ1-2; 11 bases fit TRBD1. The CDR3 totals 15 residues. The ends lost 4 bases at V and 4 bases at J; junction bases unmatched: 5. The germline V gene has CDR1 MDHEN and CDR2 SYDVKM. The CDR3 loop is CASSSGTGGIYGYTF. For the CDR3, the DNA is TGTGCCAGCAGTTCCGGGACAGGGGGAATCTATGGCTACACCTTC.

This rearrangement joins TRBV21-1 to TRBJ1-3; the table's D gene call, TRBD1, was not cross checked with the DNA. TRBV21-1 is a listed pseudogene. This CDR3 spans 16 amino acids. CDR3 coding DNA: TGTGCCAGCAGCTTAGGGGTAGGGTTCTCTGGAAACACCATATATTTT. Protein sequence: CASSLGVGFSGNTIYF.

The V and J genes are TRBV27 and TRBJ1-2; TRBD1 is a possible D gene (5 bases). CDR1 and CDR2 (germline): MNHEY, SMNVEV (reference sequence). Deletions cut 4 bases from V and 8 bases from J, with 20 bases between. The CDR3 spans 15 residues. The CDR3 loop is CASSSQWGGGRGYTF. The DNA of the CDR3 is TGTGCCAGCAGTTCGCAATGGGGGGGAGGGAGAGGCTACACCTTC.

The count of this clone is one. The chain carries TRBV9 and TRBJ2-1, with 12 nucleotides matching TRBD2. The junction had 2 bases not matched to a gene; V was cut back by 0 bases and J by 4 bases. CDR3 length: 16 residues. Germline values: CDR1 SGDLS, CDR2 YYNGEE. CDR3 amino acids: CASSVGLAGAYNEQFF. For the CDR3, the DNA is TGTGCCAGCAGCGTAGGACTAGCGGGAGCTTACAATGAGCAGTTCTTC.

The chain couples TRBV6-5 to TRBJ2-3; possibly TRBD2 for D (6 bases). From germline, CDR1 is MNHEY and CDR2 SVGAGI. V lost 6 bases to trimming and J lost 5 bases, with 12 bases between them. This CDR3 is built from 13 residues. The CDR3 reads CASREGNRDTQYF. CDR3 coding DNA: TGTGCCAGCAGGGAGGGAAACAGAGATACGCAGTATTTT.

The chain recombines TRBV2 with TRBJ1-4, with 7 bases that match TRBD1. V dropped 3 bases and J dropped 3; count of bases not matched to a gene: 4. The CDR3 spans 15 residues. Germline V gives CDR1 SNHLY, CDR2 FYNNEI. In DNA form, the CDR3 reads TGTGCCAGCAGTGAGTTGGGACAGTCTAATGAAAAACTGTTTTTT. Translated: CASSELGQSNEKLFF.

As to this clone: The sample carries other DNA sequences with the same CDR3. DNA of the CDR3: TGTGCCAGCAGCTTAGGTGGCAGTCTAGCCAAAAACATTCAGTACTTC. Its translation is CASSLGGSLAKNIQYF. The chain links TRBV7-2 to TRBJ2-4; D is uncertain. The CDR3 contains 16 residues. Germline V gives CDR1 SGHTA, CDR2 FQGNSA. V was shortened by 1 base and J by 0 bases, with 10 bases between the two germline ends. The variable domain in full, with the rest retrieved from reference TRBV7-2 and TRBJ2-4, is GAGVSQSPSNKVTEKGKDVELRCDPISGHTALYWYRQSLGQGLEFLIYFQGNSAPDKSGLPSDRFSAERTGGSVSTLTIQRTQQEDSAVYLCASSLGGSLAKNIQYFGAGTRLSVL.

The V gene is TRBV30, the J gene TRBJ2-2; TRBD2 aligns across 7 bases. V lost 3 bases and J lost 3; bases outside the gene matches: 4. Germline loops: CDR1 GTSNPN, CDR2 SVGIG (reference sequence). This CDR3 comprises 14 residues. The CDR3 loop is CAWRPLADTGELFF. The CDR3 nucleotides read TGTGCCTGGAGGCCTCTAGCGGACACCGGGGAGCTGTTTTTT.